This T cell receptor beta chain stems from a study of TIL therapy for anti-PD-1-resistant metastatic lung cancer. Germline loops: CDR1 LNHDA, CDR2 SQIVND (reference sequence). The CDR3 is made up of 15 amino acids. Trimming pared 4 bases from V and 2 bases from J, leaving 12 bases between. Stated time point: pre-treatment sample, taken before nivolumab and TIL therapy. This was the immunoSEQ v3 assay. Repertoires were generated with immunoSEQ multiplex PCR, while TCRdb's copy carries only in-frame clones and drops some. The sample lists around 50,000 clones, roughly 70% occurring once. The rearrangement uses TRBV19 and TRBJ2-1; possible D gene TRBD1, 6 bases. The origin of this receptor is a person between 25 and 79 years old with non-small cell lung cancer. The sample was blood, taken at baseline. The CDR3 DNA sequence: TGTGCCAGTAGTACCCGCCAGGGGACCTACAATGAGCAGTTCTTC. Protein product: CASSTRQGTYNEQFF.